These 8 T cell receptor beta chains originate from one sample sequenced in a study of shared clonotypes between healthy human individuals. Assay used: immunoSEQ multiplex PCR; TCRdb lists only in-frame clones, some missing. The sample includes about a million clones, roughly 80% of them seen just once. What was sequenced was memory CD4+ T cells sorted from blood. Subset specified: CD45RA-negative fraction. These receptors originate from a man between 18 and 35 years old in good health.

This clone occurred a few times. The V call is TRBV6-6, the J call TRBJ1-2; D is undetermined. The CDR3 extends over 15 amino acids. The germline V gene encodes CDR1 MNHNY and CDR2 SVGAGI (reference sequence). V was trimmed by 2 bases and J by 0 bases, leaving 10 bases between them. The chain's CDR3 is CASSYPGSPNYGYTF. The CDR3 DNA reads TGTGCCAGCAGTTACCCGGGCAGTCCTAACTATGGCTACACCTTC.

The V gene is TRBV2, the J gene TRBJ2-2; D unresolved. Per germline, CDR1 SNHLY and CDR2 FYNNEI. CDR3 length equals 15 residues. Trimming shortened V by 0 bases and J by 8 bases, and 13 bases separated the two germline ends. Here the CDR3 DNA reads TGTGCCAGCAGTGAAGCTCAGATACGATCGGGGGAGCTGTTTTTT. Amino acids: CASSEAQIRSGELFF. Drawing the rest from reference TRBV2 and TRBJ2-2, the complete variable domain is EPEVTQTPSHQVTQMGQEVILRCVPISNHLYFYWYRQILGQKVEFLVSFYNNEISEKSEIFDDQFSVERPDGSNFTLKIRSTKLEDSAMYFCASSEAQIRSGELFFGEGSRLTVL.

This chain's CDR3 is CASSFGTGGSYEQYF. The CDR3 DNA reads TGCGCCAGCAGCTTCGGGACAGGGGGGTCCTACGAGCAGTACTTC. The rearrangement joins TRBV5-1 to TRBJ2-7, with 11 bases fitting TRBD1. Losses at the gene ends were 2 bases for V and 1 base for J; bases not matched to a gene: 2. The CDR3 has 15 amino acids. Germline CDR1 SGHRS, CDR2 YFSETQ.

The V call is TRBV7-2, the J call TRBJ1-6; possibly TRBD1 for D (5 bases). The CDR3 has 15 residues. Germline V gene lookup returns CDR1 SGHTA and CDR2 FQGNSA. V gave up 5 bases and J gave up 7 bases, with 15 bases separating them. The CDR3 DNA reads as TGTGCCAGCAGCCCCCACGGGACGGAAAATTCACCCCTCCACTTT. Protein: CASSPHGTENSPLHF.

As for this clone: Within the sample, other DNA sequences also encode this same CDR3. This rearrangement joins TRBV7-2 to TRBJ2-1, with TRBD2 as a possible D gene (5 bases). The V end was cut by 2 bases, the J end by 3 bases, with 8 bases between. The CDR3 is 14 residues long. Germline V lookup: CDR1 SGHTA, CDR2 FQGNSA. CDR3 nucleotides: TGTGCCAGCAGCTTATCACGGGACTACAATGAGCAGTTCTTC. The encoded protein is CASSLSRDYNEQFF.

This clone was observed a single time. The chain employs TRBV12-2 and TRBJ2-3. TRBV12-2 is an annotated pseudogene. This CDR3 spans 12 amino acids. CDR3 loop: CASRSCSPPQYF. The CDR3 DNA reads TGTGCAAGTCGCTCGTGCTCCCCCCCCCAGTATTTT.

The chain combines TRBV5-1 with TRBJ2-5, with 9 bases fitting TRBD1. V dropped 2 bases and J dropped 4; count of bases not matched to a gene: 6. The CDR3 runs to 15 residues. Germline loops: CDR1 SGHRS, CDR2 YFSETQ. As DNA, the CDR3 is TGCGCCAGCAGCTTCTACAGGGGGCCGGGAGAGACCCAGTACTTC. Translating gives CASSFYRGPGETQYF.

J is TRBJ1-1 and V is TRBV5-4; no clear D. The germline V and J ends were trimmed by 1 base and 1 base, with 11 bases remaining between them. The CDR3 is 15 residues long. Germline CDR1 reads SGHNT; CDR2 reads YYREEE (reference sequence). CDR3 residues: CASSLWKGSNTEAFF. CDR3 nucleotides: TGTGCCAGCAGCTTGTGGAAGGGCTCGAACACTGAAGCTTTCTTT. Complete variable domain (other parts from reference TRBV5-4 and TRBJ1-1): ETGVTQSPTHLIKTRGQQVTLRCSSQSGHNTVSWYQQALGQGPQFIFQYYREEENGRGNFPPRFSGLQFPNYSSELNVNALELDDSALYLCASSLWKGSNTEAFFGQGTRLTVV.